These 28 T cell receptor beta chains came from one sample sequenced in a study of blood T cell repertoires in COVID-19. The method was immunoSEQ multiplex PCR; TCRdb's version includes in-frame clones alone and lacks a portion of them. The sample shows hundreds of thousands of clones, around 92% of them seen only once. The sequencing input was peripheral blood. The receptor set was obtained from a woman in her 30s with COVID-19, enrolled during active disease.

Many counts were recorded for this clone. The V call is TRBV4-2, the J call TRBJ1-5, with TRBD1 matching over 7 bases. With V trimmed by 2 bases and J by 5 bases, 9 bases remained unmatched. The CDR3 spans 16 residues. Germline V lookup: CDR1 LGHNA, CDR2 YNFKEQ. The CDR3 DNA sequence: TGTGCCAGCAGCCAAACCGAGGGGGCTAGGGATCAGCCCCAGCATTTT. The encoded protein is CASSQTEGARDQPQHF.

The chain recombines TRBV5-4 with TRBJ2-5, with D uncertain. Looked up from germline, CDR1 is SGHNT and CDR2 is YYREEE (reference sequence). V was trimmed by 5 bases and J by 0 bases, leaving 17 bases between them. This CDR3 comprises 16 residues. CDR3 in amino acids: CASRPTHRPDQETQYF. DNA of the CDR3: TGTGCCAGCAGACCCACACACAGACCCGACCAAGAGACCCAGTACTTC.

In this sample, this clone turned up once. The J gene is TRBJ2-2, the V gene TRBV2, with D unresolved. The V and J ends lost 2 bases and 2 bases respectively, with 6 bases between them. This CDR3 is built from 14 residues. Germline lookup yields CDR1 SNHLY and CDR2 FYNNEI. The CDR3 nucleotides are TGTGCCAGCAGTGAACAACTTAACACCGGGGAGCTGTTTTTT. As protein: CASSEQLNTGELFF.

The chain is built from TRBV16 and TRBJ1-5; D might be TRBD1 (5 bases). The V gene lost 1 base and the J gene lost 0 bases, with 13 bases spanning the gap. The germline V gene encodes CDR1 KGHSY and CDR2 FQNENV. The length of the CDR3 is 17 residues. The CDR3 DNA sequence: TGTGCCAGCAGCCAATACGGACAATCATATAGCAATCAGCCCCAGCATTTT. Translating gives CASSQYGQSYSNQPQHF.

V and J are TRBV2 and TRBJ1-6; 7 nucleotides agree with TRBD1. The CDR3 has 16 residues. The J segment lost 14 bases and the V segment lost 4 bases, leaving 17 bases of the junction unmatched. From germline, CDR1 is SNHLY and CDR2 FYNNEI. The DNA for the CDR3 is TGTGCCAGCAGTGCATCAGGGGGGCCGGGGATGCTATCCCTCCACTTT. Translation: CASSASGGPGMLSLHF.

The chain combines TRBV28 with TRBJ1-6; TRBD1 matches at 8 bases. The CDR3 spans 15 residues. Germline CDR1 MDHEN, CDR2 SYDVKM. Germline trimming cut 5 bases from V and 6 bases from J; bases unmatched to any gene: 6. The CDR3 region is CASSVPQGANSPLHF. CDR3 in DNA: TGTGCCAGCAGTGTACCTCAGGGGGCTAATTCACCCCTCCACTTT.

This clone was seen a single time. The rearrangement joins TRBV19 to TRBJ1-2; perhaps TRBD1 as D (6 bases). This CDR3 is built from 14 residues. V lost 6 bases and J 2 bases, leaving 13 bases between the germline ends. Germline V lookup: CDR1 LNHDA, CDR2 SQIVND (reference sequence). CDR3 in DNA: TGTGCCAGTAGCCTCCAGGGGACCAACTATGGCTACACCTTC. This codes for CASSLQGTNYGYTF.

The V call is TRBV6-4, the J call TRBJ2-1; 8 bases match TRBD1. Per germline, CDR1 MRHNA and CDR2 SNTAGT. After removal of 5 bases from V and 1 base from J, the junction contained 13 bases not matched to a gene. CDR3 length equals 18 residues. In DNA form, the CDR3 reads TGTGCCAGCAGTACTAGGTCGTACGGGACAGGATCCTACAATGAGCAGTTCTTC. Translation: CASSTRSYGTGSYNEQFF.

The chain recombines TRBV5-1 with TRBJ1-1; a possible D gene is TRBD1 (6 bases). Trimming took 2 bases from V and 5 from J, leaving 16 bases between them. The CDR3 loop spans 15 amino acids. CDR1 and CDR2 (germline): SGHRS, YFSETQ. The CDR3, as DNA: TGCGCCAGCAGCTTAATAGTGGGGGCTGGTACTGAAGCTTTCTTT. As protein: CASSLIVGAGTEAFF. The full variable domain, its missing parts supplied by reference TRBV5-1 and TRBJ1-1, is KAGVTQTPRYLIKTRGQQVTLSCSPISGHRSVSWYQQTPGQGLQFLFEYFSETQRNKGNFPGRFSGRQFSNSRSEMNVSTLELGDSALYLCASSLIVGAGTEAFFGQGTRLTVV.

The chain links TRBV6-2 or TRBV6-3 to TRBJ2-1; 9 bases match TRBD2. CDR1 and CDR2 from the germline V gene are MNHEY and SVGEGT. V lost 5 bases and J lost 12; bases outside the gene matches: 14. The CDR3 sequence is 15 residues long. CDR3 nucleotide sequence: TGTGCCAGCAGTCTTCTGGGCGGGGGGGCCGGAGGGCAGTTCTTC. Protein product: CASSLLGGGAGGQFF.

The rearrangement joins TRBV11-2 to TRBJ1-1; a weak D match, TRBD1 (6 bases). Germline CDR1 is SGHAT and CDR2 is FQNNGV. V lost 4 bases, J lost 0 bases, and 12 bases lay in between. This CDR3 is 15 amino acids long. CDR3 nucleotides: TGTGCCAGCAGCTCCCACACAGGGATGAACACTGAAGCTTTCTTT. Its protein is CASSSHTGMNTEAFF.

This clone was counted between two and nine times. V usage is TRBV25-1 and J usage is TRBJ2-7; the match to TRBD1 covers 7 bases. The CDR3 length is 13 residues. Germline V gene lookup returns CDR1 MGHDK and CDR2 SYGVNS. V lost 4 bases to trimming and J lost 7 bases; unmatched junction nucleotides: 7. The CDR3 DNA reads as TGTGCCAGCAGTGCGGACAGGTTGGGGGAGCAGTACTTC. Encoded protein: CASSADRLGEQYF.

This chain connects TRBV7-3 to TRBJ2-5, with D possibly TRBD2 on 6 matching bases. The CDR3 extends over 15 amino acids. V was pared by 5 bases and J by 5 bases, with 18 bases between. Per the germline V gene, CDR1 is SGHTA and CDR2 is FQGTGA. The CDR3 region has the DNA TGTGCCAGCAGCCCAGAGCGTCGGGGACTGGAGACCCAGTACTTC. Amino acid sequence: CASSPERRGLETQYF.

The V and J genes are TRBV28 and TRBJ1-2; weak D call: TRBD1 (6 bases). CDR3 length equals 15 residues. Trimming left V 2 bases short and J 7 bases short, with 17 bases between. Germline CDR1 reads MDHEN; CDR2 reads SYDVKM. CDR3 DNA sequence: TGTGCCAGCAGTTTAAACGTGGGGGCTGGGGGTGGCTACACCTTC. This codes for CASSLNVGAGGGYTF.

The chain links TRBV7-9 to TRBJ2-7; 12 bases are a match to TRBD1. CDR3 length: 15 amino acids. V dropped 5 bases and J dropped 6; count of bases not matched to a gene: 8. Germline V CDR1 and CDR2: SEHNR, FQNEAQ (reference sequence). The CDR3 DNA reads TGTGCCAGCAGCCGATCCGGGACAGGGGGCGGCGAGCAGTACTTC. This gives the protein CASSRSGTGGGEQYF.

The gene calls are TRBV27 and TRBJ2-1; D possibly corresponds to TRBD1 (6 bases). Germline V gene sequence: CDR1 MNHEY, CDR2 SMNVEV (reference sequence). This CDR3 region has 13 residues. Trimming removed 6 bases from V and 13 bases from J, with 19 bases in between. The CDR3 DNA follows: TGTGCCAGCAGCATAGAAGCTCCGGGACACCAGTTCTTC. This codes for CASSIEAPGHQFF.

This chain joins TRBV5-1 and TRBJ2-5; D is unclear. Trimming removed 4 bases at V and 5 bases at J, with 6 bases between. Per the germline V gene, CDR1 is SGHRS and CDR2 is YFSETQ. The length of the CDR3 is 11 residues. The CDR3, as DNA: TGCGCCAGCAGCGAGATGGAGACCCAGTACTTC. Translated: CASSEMETQYF.

Comment on this clone: Other DNA sequences from this sample encode an identical CDR3 as well. This chain joins TRBV6-2 or TRBV6-3 and TRBJ1-2; D is unresolved. The germline gives CDR1 MNHEY, CDR2 SVGEGT. This CDR3 has 12 amino acids. Trimming took 6 bases from V and 4 from J, leaving 9 bases between them. The CDR3 DNA reads as TGTGCCAGCAGCACGGGTGGCTATGGCTACACCTTC. As protein: CASSTGGYGYTF.

The chain couples TRBV6-2 or TRBV6-3 to TRBJ1-4, with D maybe TRBD1 (6 bases). V was cut by 4 bases and J by 4 bases, with 13 bases left in between. The CDR3 length is 15 residues. Germline values: CDR1 MNHEY, CDR2 SVGEGT. In DNA form, the CDR3 reads TGTGCCAGCAGTTCGACGGACAGCAGTAATGAAAAACTGTTTTTT. Its protein product is CASSSTDSSNEKLFF.

V gene TRBV23-1 combines with J gene TRBJ2-1; D remains unclear. TRBV23-1 is designated an ORF whose function remains uncertain. The CDR3 is 18 amino acids. Trimming left V 3 bases short and J 0 bases short, with 18 bases between. The CDR3 sequence: CASSHPFQAESSYNEQFF. Here the CDR3 DNA reads TGCGCCAGCAGTCATCCCTTTCAGGCAGAAAGCTCCTACAATGAGCAGTTCTTC.

V gene TRBV4-1 combines with J gene TRBJ1-2, with a possible D match to TRBD1 (6 bases). The length of the CDR3 is 17 residues. Between the trimmed V and J ends, which lost 1 base and 2 bases, there was a span of 17 bases. Germline V gene sequence: CDR1 MGHRA, CDR2 YSYEKL. CDR3 nucleotide sequence: TGCGCCAGCAGCCAAGGGGGGGGCTACAGAGAGAACTATGGCTACACCTTC. Residues: CASSQGGGYRENYGYTF.

This clone was seen a few times. The V call is TRBV6-5, the J call TRBJ2-7, with TRBD1 matching over 7 bases. V dropped 6 bases and J dropped 0; count of bases not matched to a gene: 8. Germline CDR1 MNHEY, CDR2 SVGAGI. The CDR3 is made up of 15 amino acids. CDR3 region: CASSPTGIGSYEQYF. CDR3 sequence (DNA): TGTGCCAGCAGCCCGACAGGGATTGGCTCCTACGAGCAGTACTTC.

This clone was found a few times. The rearrangement uses TRBV19 and TRBJ1-1; D is perhaps TRBD1 (6 bases). V was clipped by 6 bases and J by 1 base, with 12 bases between them. The CDR3 sequence is 14 residues long. Germline V gene lookup returns CDR1 LNHDA and CDR2 SQIVND (reference sequence). The CDR3 loop is CASRREGGNTEAFF. The DNA for the CDR3 is TGTGCCAGTAGAAGAGAAGGGGGGAACACTGAAGCTTTCTTT.

This clone was picked up one time. The V gene is TRBV6-2 or TRBV6-3, the J gene TRBJ2-5; possible D gene TRBD2, 6 bases. The germline V and J ends were trimmed by 2 bases and 0 bases, with 7 bases remaining between them. CDR1 MNHEY and CDR2 SVGEGT come from the germline V gene. The CDR3 runs 14 residues. The CDR3 loop reads CASSYGGNQETQYF. For the CDR3, the DNA is TGTGCCAGCAGTTACGGAGGGAACCAAGAGACCCAGTACTTC.

V gene TRBV11-3 combines with J gene TRBJ2-1, with D perhaps matching TRBD2 (7 bases). Germline V gene data show CDR1 as SGHNT and CDR2 as YENEEA. The CDR3 has 15 amino acids. V lost 3 bases and J lost 5, with 14 bases in between. The CDR3 DNA is TGTGCCAGCAGCTTTAGAAGGGGGGGGAACAATGAGCAGTTCTTC. This sequence encodes CASSFRRGGNNEQFF.

The rearrangement uses TRBV19 and TRBJ1-2; D call uncertain. V lost 5 bases, J lost 8 bases, and 9 bases lay in between. Germline CDR1 is LNHDA and CDR2 is SQIVND (reference sequence). This CDR3 has 11 residues. CDR3 protein: CASSDYSGYTF. Written as DNA, the CDR3 is TGTGCCAGTAGTGATTACTCGGGCTACACCTTC.

The chain has TRBV4-1 and TRBJ1-3, with 9 bases aligning to TRBD1. Germline trimming cut 1 base from V and 4 bases from J; bases unmatched to any gene: 5. This CDR3 has 16 amino acids. Germline CDR1 MGHRA, CDR2 YSYEKL. The CDR3 DNA reads TGCGCCAGCAGCCAAGGCGGACAGGGGACAGGAAACACCATATATTTT. Translation: CASSQGGQGTGNTIYF.

The genes are TRBV18 and TRBJ2-1; maybe TRBD2 (6 bases). The CDR3 runs 14 residues. The ends were cut back, 1 base at V and 3 bases at J, with 7 bases in the middle. Germline CDR1 reads KGHSH; CDR2 reads LQKENI. In DNA form, the CDR3 reads TGTGCCAGCTCACCACGGAGGGGCTACAATGAGCAGTTCTTC. Protein: CASSPRRGYNEQFF.